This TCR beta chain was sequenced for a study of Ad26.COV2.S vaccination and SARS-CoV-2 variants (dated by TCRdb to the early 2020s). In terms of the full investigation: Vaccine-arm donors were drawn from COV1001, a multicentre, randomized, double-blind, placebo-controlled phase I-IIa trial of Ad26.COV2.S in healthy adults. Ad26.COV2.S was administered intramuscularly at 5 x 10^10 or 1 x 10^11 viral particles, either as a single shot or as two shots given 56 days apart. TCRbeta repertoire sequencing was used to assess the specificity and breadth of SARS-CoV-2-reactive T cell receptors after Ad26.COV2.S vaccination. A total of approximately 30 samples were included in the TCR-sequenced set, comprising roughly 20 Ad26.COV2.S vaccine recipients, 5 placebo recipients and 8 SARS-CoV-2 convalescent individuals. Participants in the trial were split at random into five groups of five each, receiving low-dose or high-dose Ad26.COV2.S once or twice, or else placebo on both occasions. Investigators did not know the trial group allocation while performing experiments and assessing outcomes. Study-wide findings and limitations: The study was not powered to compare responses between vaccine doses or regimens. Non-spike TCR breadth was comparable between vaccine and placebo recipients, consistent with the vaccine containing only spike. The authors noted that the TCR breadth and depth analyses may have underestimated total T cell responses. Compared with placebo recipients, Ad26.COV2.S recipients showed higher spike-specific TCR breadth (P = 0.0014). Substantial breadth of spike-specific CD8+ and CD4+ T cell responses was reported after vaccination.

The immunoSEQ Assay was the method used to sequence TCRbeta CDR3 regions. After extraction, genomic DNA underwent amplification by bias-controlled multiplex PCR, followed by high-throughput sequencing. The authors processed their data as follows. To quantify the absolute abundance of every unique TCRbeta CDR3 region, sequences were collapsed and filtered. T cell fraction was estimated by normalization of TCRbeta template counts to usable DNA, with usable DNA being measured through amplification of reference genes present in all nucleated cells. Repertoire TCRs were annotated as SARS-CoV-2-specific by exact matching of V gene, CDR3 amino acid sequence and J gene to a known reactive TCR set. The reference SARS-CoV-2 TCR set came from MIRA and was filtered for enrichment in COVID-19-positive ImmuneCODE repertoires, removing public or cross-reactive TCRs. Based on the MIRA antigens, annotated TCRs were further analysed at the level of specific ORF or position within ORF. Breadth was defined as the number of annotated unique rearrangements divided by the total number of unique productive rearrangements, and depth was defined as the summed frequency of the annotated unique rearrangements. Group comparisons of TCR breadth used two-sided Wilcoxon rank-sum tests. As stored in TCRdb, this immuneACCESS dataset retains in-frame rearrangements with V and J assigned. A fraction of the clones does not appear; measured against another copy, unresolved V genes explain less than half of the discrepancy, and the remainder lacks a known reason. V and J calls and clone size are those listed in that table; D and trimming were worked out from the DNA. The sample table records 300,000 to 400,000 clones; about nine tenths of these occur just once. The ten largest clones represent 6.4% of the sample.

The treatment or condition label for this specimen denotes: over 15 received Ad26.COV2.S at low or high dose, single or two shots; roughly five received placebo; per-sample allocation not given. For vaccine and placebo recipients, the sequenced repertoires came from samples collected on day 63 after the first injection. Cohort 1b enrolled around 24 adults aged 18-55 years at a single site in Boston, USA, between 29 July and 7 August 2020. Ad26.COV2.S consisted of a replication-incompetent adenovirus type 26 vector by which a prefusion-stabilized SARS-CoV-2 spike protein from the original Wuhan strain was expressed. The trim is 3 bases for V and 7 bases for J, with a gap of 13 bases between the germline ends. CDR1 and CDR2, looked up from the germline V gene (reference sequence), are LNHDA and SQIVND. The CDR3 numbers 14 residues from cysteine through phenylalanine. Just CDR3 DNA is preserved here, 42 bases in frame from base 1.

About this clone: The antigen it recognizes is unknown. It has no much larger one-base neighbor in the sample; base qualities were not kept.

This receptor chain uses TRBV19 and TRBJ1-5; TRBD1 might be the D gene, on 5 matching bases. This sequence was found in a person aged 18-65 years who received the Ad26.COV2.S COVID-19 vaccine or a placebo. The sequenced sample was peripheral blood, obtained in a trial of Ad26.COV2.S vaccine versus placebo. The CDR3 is CASSMEGAGQPQHF. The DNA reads TGTGCCAGTAGTATGGAAGGGGCCGGACAGCCCCAGCATTTT.